Shown below are 22 T cell receptor beta chains from a single sample sequenced in a study of T cell responses to AZD1222 COVID-19 vaccine. The assay was immunoSEQ multiplex PCR, and TCRdb's table has in-frame clones only and misses some. The table shows tens of thousands of clones, with about 90% occurring only once. This material consisted of peripheral blood, taken on day 0 of MenACWY control vaccination. The source is an adult in good health.

The chain couples TRBV7-2 to TRBJ1-2, with a possible D match to TRBD1 (6 bases). The CDR3 sequence is 17 residues long. CDR1 and CDR2 (germline): SGHTA, FQGNSA. Trimming stripped 1 base from V and 4 bases from J, with 19 bases between. CDR3 bases: TGTGCCAGCAGCTTAGAGAGGGCCAGGGGCGCCGGCTATGGCTACACCTTC. Translated: CASSLERARGAGYGYTF.

This clone has only a few counts. The CDR3 DNA reads TGCAGCGCCCAAGAGGGCGGGAACACTGAAGCTTTCTTT. It translates to CSAQEGGNTEAFF. The rearrangement joins TRBV29-1 to TRBJ1-1; D remains ambiguous. The V and J ends lost 7 bases and 1 base respectively, with 13 bases between them. CDR3 size: 13 residues. Germline V gene lookup returns CDR1 SQVTM and CDR2 ANQGSEA.

The chain links TRBV7-9 to TRBJ2-4; D is unresolved. Germline-derived CDR1 and CDR2 are SEHNR and FQNEAQ (reference sequence). The V and J ends lost 5 bases and 0 bases respectively, with 8 bases between them. The CDR3 has 14 amino acids. CDR3 nucleotide sequence: TGTGCCAGCAGCACACCTCTAGCCAAAAACATTCAGTACTTC. Protein product: CASSTPLAKNIQYF.

The J gene is TRBJ2-2, the V gene TRBV29-1; TRBD1 matches 10 bases. With V trimmed by 4 bases and J by 4 bases, 3 bases remained unmatched. CDR1 and CDR2 (germline): SQVTM, ANQGSEA. The CDR3 loop spans 14 amino acids. The CDR3 reads CSVGQGAGTGELFF. CDR3 DNA: TGCAGCGTTGGACAGGGGGCGGGCACCGGGGAGCTGTTTTTT.

The genes are TRBV6-5 and TRBJ1-4; 10 bases fit TRBD1. CDR3 size: 15 residues. Trimming cost V 6 bases and J 2 bases; bases outside gene matches: 3. The V gene's germline CDR1 is MNHEY and CDR2 SVGAGI. CDR3 loop: CASSDRGPTNEKLFF. Written as DNA, the CDR3 is TGTGCCAGCAGCGACAGGGGGCCTACTAATGAAAAACTGTTTTTT.

This chain's CDR3 is CASSYPGQGEGAEAFF. CDR3 in DNA: TGTGCCAGCAGTTACCCCGGACAGGGTGAGGGGGCTGAAGCTTTCTTT. The V call is TRBV28, the J call TRBJ1-1; 8 bases are a match to TRBD1. The trim removed 4 bases at V and 6 bases at J, leaving 13 bases unmatched. The CDR3 is 16 amino acids. Germline V lookup: CDR1 MDHEN, CDR2 SYDVKM.

This sequence joins TRBV6-5 and TRBJ2-7; perhaps TRBD1 as D (5 bases). This CDR3 has 15 amino acids. Trimming took off 2 bases at V and 3 bases at J, with 14 bases between the two ends. From germline, CDR1 is MNHEY and CDR2 SVGAGI. The CDR3 loop reads CASSYTTDPVYEQYF. CDR3 in DNA: TGTGCCAGCAGTTACACGACAGATCCTGTCTACGAGCAGTACTTC.

The rearrangement joins TRBV5-1 to TRBJ2-2; D ambiguous. Germline-derived CDR1 and CDR2 are SGHRS and YFSETQ. V lost 4 bases to trimming and J lost 1 base, with 14 bases between them. The CDR3 extends over 16 amino acids. CDR3 nucleotides: TGCGCCAGCAGCCTCAGCCCCTACGAGAACACCGGGGAGCTGTTTTTT. It yields the protein CASSLSPYENTGELFF.

The chain is built from TRBV7-6 and TRBJ2-7, with 9 bases lining up with TRBD1. J was trimmed by 0 bases and V by 1 base; bases with no gene match: 7. Germline CDR1 and CDR2: SGHVS and FNYEAQ. This CDR3 is 17 amino acids long. The CDR3 DNA follows: TGTGCCAGCAGCTTAGGGGGGACAGGGCGCTACTCCTACGAGCAGTACTTC. It translates to CASSLGGTGRYSYEQYF.

In nucleotides, the CDR3 is TGTGCCAGCAGCTTTGAGCCAGGGAAAGAGACCCAGTACTTC. Translated: CASSFEPGKETQYF. The chain links TRBV5-6 to TRBJ2-5; perhaps TRBD1 as D (5 bases). The CDR3 is 14 residues long. V was trimmed by 2 bases and J by 3 bases, leaving 11 bases between them. From germline, CDR1 is SGHDT and CDR2 YYEEEE.

This chain joins TRBV5-1 and TRBJ2-1; 7 positions match TRBD1. CDR1 is SGHRS, CDR2 YFSETQ, per germline. After removal of 4 bases from V and 6 bases from J, the junction contained 10 bases not matched to a gene. CDR3 length: 15 amino acids. The DNA of the CDR3 is TGCGCCAGCAGCGAGACAGGGCTCAACAGCAATGAGCAGTTCTTC. It yields the protein CASSETGLNSNEQFF.

The CDR3 is CASSIRGRDQPQHF. For the CDR3, the DNA is TGTGCCAGTAGTATTCGGGGAAGAGATCAGCCCCAGCATTTT. J is TRBJ1-5 and V is TRBV19, with D hard to call. Per the germline V gene, CDR1 is LNHDA and CDR2 is SQIVND (reference sequence). The V end lost 3 bases, the J end lost 5 bases, and 11 bases lay between the germline ends. CDR3 length equals 14 residues.

The chain combines TRBV6-5 with TRBJ1-2; 10 positions agree with TRBD1. CDR1 MNHEY and CDR2 SVGAGI come from the germline V gene. The junction had 6 bases not matched to a gene; V was cut back by 5 bases and J by 3 bases. The CDR3 totals 15 residues. Here the CDR3 reads CASSLRGTGDYGYTF. The CDR3 coding sequence is TGTGCCAGCAGTCTCCGCGGGACAGGGGACTATGGCTACACCTTC.

This sequence joins TRBV6-5 and TRBJ1-1; 8 bases line up with TRBD1. The V and J ends lost 6 bases and 10 bases, in that order; junction bases with no gene match: 10. Germline-derived CDR1 and CDR2 are MNHEY and SVGAGI. The CDR3 has 13 amino acids. The CDR3, as DNA: TGTGCCAGCAGGCCGGATGACAGGGGCATAGCTTTCTTT. Amino acids: CASRPDDRGIAFF.

The chain has TRBV7-2 and TRBJ2-7, with D unresolved. Trimming pared 2 bases from V and 2 bases from J, leaving 19 bases between. Germline V gives CDR1 SGHTA, CDR2 FQGNSA. The CDR3 is 17 residues long. CDR3 DNA: TGTGCCAGCAGCTTATCCCCCGTGGCTCTCTTCGCCTACGAGCAGTACTTC. It yields the protein CASSLSPVALFAYEQYF.

The V and J genes are TRBV11-3 and TRBJ2-1; D perhaps matches TRBD2 (5 bases). CDR3 length: 12 amino acids. Germline loops: CDR1 SGHNT, CDR2 YENEEA. V was clipped by 2 bases and J by 8 bases, with 7 bases between them. The CDR3 region has the DNA TGTGCCAGCAGCTTATTCGGGGATGAGCAGTTCTTC. As protein: CASSLFGDEQFF.

This chain connects TRBV3-1 (or the pseudogene TRBV3-2) to TRBJ2-1; D gene uncertain. The CDR3 totals 15 residues. Germline CDR1 LGHDT, CDR2 YNNKEL (reference sequence). V lost 2 bases to trimming and J lost 0 bases, with 8 bases between them. DNA of the CDR3: TGTGCCAGCAGCCAAACTCTTAGCTCCTACAATGAGCAGTTCTTC. Its translation: CASSQTLSSYNEQFF.

The CDR3 DNA follows: TGTGCCAGTAGTATTGACGCCTCCTACGAGCAGTACTTC. Protein sequence: CASSIDASYEQYF. The chain uses TRBV19 and TRBJ2-7; D call uncertain. CDR3 length equals 13 residues. V was clipped by 3 bases and J by 0 bases, with 6 bases between them. CDR1 is LNHDA, CDR2 SQIVND, per germline (reference sequence).

As regards this clone: Other DNA sequences of this sample code for an identical CDR3. The V gene is TRBV28, the J gene TRBJ1-1; no clear D. V was clipped by 6 bases and J by 1 base, with 9 bases between them. Germline-derived CDR1 and CDR2 are MDHEN and SYDVKM. The CDR3 is made up of 13 amino acids. This CDR3 reads CASSPRGNTEAFF. The CDR3 region has the DNA TGTGCCAGCAGCCCGCGGGGGAACACTGAAGCTTTCTTT.

V is TRBV5-1 and J is TRBJ1-1, with 7 bases identical to TRBD1. Germline values: CDR1 SGHRS, CDR2 YFSETQ. The CDR3 runs 18 residues. V was clipped by 2 bases and J by 0 bases; unmatched bases: 13. The DNA of the CDR3 is TGCGCCAGCAGCTTCGGAAACAGGGGAGGAGATATGAACACTGAAGCTTTCTTT. Encoded protein: CASSFGNRGGDMNTEAFF.

The chain joins TRBV5-1 to TRBJ2-7, with 7 nucleotides matching TRBD1. The CDR3 sequence is 14 residues long. V dropped 4 bases and J dropped 7; count of bases not matched to a gene: 11. Looked up from germline, CDR1 is SGHRS and CDR2 is YFSETQ. CDR3 in amino acids: CASSGKGQVGEQYF. The CDR3 DNA follows: TGCGCCAGCAGCGGAAAAGGACAGGTCGGAGAGCAGTACTTC.

This chain connects TRBV7-3 to TRBJ2-1, with a tentative D call TRBD2 (6 bases). Germline lookup yields CDR1 SGHTA and CDR2 FQGTGA. The CDR3 consists of 13 residues. Trimming stripped 4 bases from V and 5 bases from J, with 9 bases between. The CDR3 DNA follows: TGTGCCAGCAGCTATAGCGGCAACAATGAGCAGTTCTTC. This codes for CASSYSGNNEQFF.